The 7 T cell receptor beta chains reported below all come from one sample, sequenced in a study of patients and donors after allogeneic stem cell transplantation. TCRdb itself ran the RT-PCR reads through MiXCR, one entry per CDR3 protein. Altogether over 150,000 distinct CDR3 sequences are present, 25% to 35% being singletons, with the ten largest covering around 3%. What was sequenced was blood, either unsorted or a sorted T cell fraction (not recorded which). Source of these receptors: a human donor who was either an allogeneic HSCT recipient or a stem cell or donor lymphocyte infusion donor (not recorded which). It is not recorded whose cells these are; they may come from a transplant donor.

This clonotype has more than one count but fewer than ten. This chain links TRBV7-9 with TRBJ1-1; D unclear. This CDR3 spans 15 amino acids. The germline V gene encodes CDR1 SEHNR and CDR2 FQNEAQ (reference sequence). Deletions cut 0 bases from V and 1 base from J, with 9 bases between. The CDR3 spells CASSLAEVTNTEAFF. The CDR3 nucleotides are TGTGCCAGCAGCTTAGCGGAGGTCACGAACACTGAAGCTTTCTTT.

This clonotype was counted only a few times. This chain uses TRBV20-1 with TRBJ2-2, with 10 nucleotides matching TRBD2. Trimming at V came to 4 bases and at J to 5 bases, leaving 7 bases not matched to a gene. Germline CDR1 is DFQATT and CDR2 is SNEGSKA (reference sequence). The CDR3 is made up of 15 amino acids. This CDR3 is CSAKNPGLATGELFF. The DNA for the CDR3 is TGCAGTGCTAAAAATCCGGGACTAGCGACCGGGGAGCTGTTTTTT.

This clonotype has more than one count but fewer than ten. One junction end disagrees with the germline gene, perhaps due to a read error. The V gene is TRBV6-1, the J gene TRBJ1-1; 7 bases agree with TRBD1. This CDR3 region has 13 residues. Germline lookup yields CDR1 MNHNS and CDR2 SASEGT. CDR3 residues: CASTYRGAQWQVF. In DNA form, the CDR3 reads TGTGCCAGCACCTACAGGGGCGCCCAGTGGCAGGTCTTT.

V usage is TRBV20-1 and J usage is TRBJ2-2; 8 positions match TRBD1. The germline V gene has CDR1 DFQATT and CDR2 SNEGSKA (reference sequence). V was pared by 6 bases and J by 5 bases, with 2 bases of the junction left unmatched. This CDR3 has 12 residues. The CDR3 here is CSADRGTGELFF. In DNA, the CDR3 is TGCAGTGCCGACAGGGGTACCGGGGAGCTGTTTTTT.

The rearrangement joins TRBV6-2 or TRBV6-3 to TRBJ1-2; D remains ambiguous. The CDR3 spans 13 residues. In germline, CDR1 is MNHEY, CDR2 SVGEGT. Deletions cut 2 bases from V and 6 bases from J, with 10 bases between. CDR3 sequence: CASSYGRKDGYTF. The CDR3 DNA reads TGTGCCAGCAGTTACGGGCGAAAAGATGGCTACACCTTC.

This clonotype was counted a few times. J is TRBJ2-7 and V is TRBV5-1; TRBD2 matches at 9 bases. CDR1 SGHRS and CDR2 YFSETQ come from the germline V gene. This CDR3 comprises 15 residues. With 4 bases clipped from V and 7 bases from J, the junction kept 12 bases outside the gene matches. DNA for the CDR3: TGCGCCAGCAGCCTCGTAGCGGGAGAGTTGGATGAGCAGTACTTC. This encodes CASSLVAGELDEQYF.

This sequence joins TRBV5-1 and TRBJ2-1; 13 nucleotides match TRBD2. The V and J ends lost 1 base and 5 bases, in that order; junction bases with no gene match: 3. Germline-derived CDR1 and CDR2 are SGHRS and YFSETQ. This CDR3 spans 16 amino acids. The CDR3 DNA is TGCGCCAGCAGCTTGACCGGGACTAGCGGGAACAATGAGCAGTTCTTC. The encoded protein is CASSLTGTSGNNEQFF. Combining the CDR3 with reference TRBV5-1 and TRBJ2-1 gives the whole variable domain KAGVTQTPRYLIKTRGQQVTLSCSPISGHRSVSWYQQTPGQGLQFLFEYFSETQRNKGNFPGRFSGRQFSNSRSEMNVSTLELGDSALYLCASSLTGTSGNNEQFFGPGTRLTVL.